Only a few counts were recorded for the clone carrying this TCR beta chain. Its antigen remains unidentified. These data belong to a study of cytomegalovirus exposure and HLA in healthy donors. The CDR3 has 14 amino acids. V dropped 5 bases and J dropped 5; count of bases not matched to a gene: 6. CDR1 is MNHEY, CDR2 SMNVEV, per germline (reference sequence). Primers: 60 Vbeta forward and 13 Jbeta reverse. Only in-frame clones appear in the TCRdb table, and some are missing; sequencing was by immunoSEQ multiplex PCR. The table has more than 90,000 clones, 60% to 80% seen once. Study-level results: Exclusion as indistinguishable affected some V segments, including TRBV6-2 and TRBV6-3. Per a prior analysis, the majority of TCR beta V segments were productive roughly 87% or roughly 30% of the time. CMV antigen specificity of three CMV-associated chains was confirmed in vitro. Reports indicated that the classifier achieved high specificity and sensitivity in diagnosing cytomegalovirus status.

The specimen was PBMCs. The sequence was collected from a female donor in good health and CMV-seronegative. The chain recombines TRBV27 with TRBJ1-2, with TRBD1 identical over 9 bases. The CDR3 region has the DNA TGTGCCAGCAGTGGTGCCGGGACAGGGTATGGCTACACCTTC. Its translation: CASSGAGTGYGYTF.